This paragraph reports one TCR beta chain. No antigen is known for it. This specimen comes from a study of radiotherapy plus CTLA-4 blockade in lung cancer. Study-level results: TCR clones originating in tumors grew in number in blood after radiotherapy plus ipilimumab. Strongest reported response predictors: early blood clone changes and post-radiation interferon-beta.

The trim removed 8 bases at V and 2 bases at J, leaving 6 bases unmatched. CDR1 SNHLY and CDR2 FYNNEI come from the germline V gene. The CDR3 spans 14 residues. CTLA-4 blockade with ipilimumab, together with focal radiation, was given to patients with chemo-refractory metastatic non-small-cell lung cancer. TCRdb keeps only in-frame clones here, not all; method: immunoSEQ multiplex PCR. The sample records 14,000 to 15,000 clones, roughly 72% being singletons. This receptor was taken from a human donor with non-small cell lung cancer whose response to radiotherapy plus ipilimumab could not be evaluated. The sequencing here drew on peripheral blood, taken from a patient treated with radiotherapy plus ipilimumab. The chain combines TRBV2 with TRBJ2-7, with 10 bases fitting TRBD1. The CDR3, as DNA: TGTGCCAGCGTCCGGGACAGGGGCCCCTACGAGCAGTACGTC. This gives the protein CASVRDRGPYEQYV.